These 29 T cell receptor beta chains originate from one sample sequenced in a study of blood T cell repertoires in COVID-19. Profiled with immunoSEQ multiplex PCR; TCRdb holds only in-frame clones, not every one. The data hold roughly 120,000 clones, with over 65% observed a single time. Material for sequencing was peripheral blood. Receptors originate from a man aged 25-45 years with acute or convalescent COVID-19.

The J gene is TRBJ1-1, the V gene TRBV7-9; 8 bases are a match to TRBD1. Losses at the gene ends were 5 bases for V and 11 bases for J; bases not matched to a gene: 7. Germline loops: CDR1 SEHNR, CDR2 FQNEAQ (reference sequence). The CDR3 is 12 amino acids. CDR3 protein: CASSLDRGDAFF. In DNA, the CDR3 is TGTGCCAGCAGCCTCGACAGGGGAGACGCTTTCTTT.

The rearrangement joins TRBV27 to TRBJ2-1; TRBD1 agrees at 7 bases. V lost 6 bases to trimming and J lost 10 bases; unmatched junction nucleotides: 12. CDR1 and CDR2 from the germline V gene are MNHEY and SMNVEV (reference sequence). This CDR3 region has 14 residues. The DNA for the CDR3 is TGTGCCAGCAGCCCGACAGGGTTAATTGTGGAGCAGTTCTTC. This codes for CASSPTGLIVEQFF.

The chain's CDR3 is CASSVGQSYNEQFF. The CDR3 nucleotides are TGCGCCAGCAGCGTGGGACAGTCTTACAATGAGCAGTTCTTC. The chain joins TRBV5-1 to TRBJ2-1, with 7 nucleotides matching TRBD1. V shed 4 bases, J shed 4 bases, and the junction held 5 bases outside the gene matches. This CDR3 spans 14 amino acids. Germline V gene lookup returns CDR1 SGHRS and CDR2 YFSETQ.

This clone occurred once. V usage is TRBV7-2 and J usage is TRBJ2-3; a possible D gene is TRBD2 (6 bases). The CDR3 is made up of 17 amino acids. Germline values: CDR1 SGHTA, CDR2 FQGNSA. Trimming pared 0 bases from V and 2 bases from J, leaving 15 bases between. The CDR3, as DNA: TGTGCCAGCAGCTTAGCAAGAGATCCTAGCGTCACAGATACGCAGTATTTT. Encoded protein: CASSLARDPSVTDTQYF.

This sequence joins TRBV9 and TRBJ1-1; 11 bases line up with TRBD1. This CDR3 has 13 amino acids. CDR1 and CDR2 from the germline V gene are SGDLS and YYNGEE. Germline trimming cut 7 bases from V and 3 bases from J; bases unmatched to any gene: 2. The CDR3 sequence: CASGQGAHTEAFF. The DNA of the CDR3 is TGTGCCAGCGGACAGGGGGCACACACTGAAGCTTTCTTT. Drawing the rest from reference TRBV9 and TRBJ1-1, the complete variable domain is DSGVTQTPKHLITATGQRVTLRCSPRSGDLSVYWYQQSLDQGLQFLIQYYNGEERAKGNILERFSAQQFPDLHSELNLSSLELGDSALYFCASGQGAHTEAFFGQGTRLTVV.

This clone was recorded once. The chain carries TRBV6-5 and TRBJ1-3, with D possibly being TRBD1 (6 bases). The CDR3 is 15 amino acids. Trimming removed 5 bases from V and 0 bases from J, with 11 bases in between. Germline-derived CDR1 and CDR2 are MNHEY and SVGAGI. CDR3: CASSPGADSGNTIYF. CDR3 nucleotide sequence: TGTGCCAGCAGTCCAGGGGCGGACTCTGGAAACACCATATATTTT.

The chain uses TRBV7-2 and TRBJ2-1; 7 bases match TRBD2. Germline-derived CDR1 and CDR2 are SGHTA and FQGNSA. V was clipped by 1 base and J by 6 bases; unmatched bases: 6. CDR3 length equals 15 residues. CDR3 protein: CASSLVLVAGNEQFF. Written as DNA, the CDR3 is TGTGCCAGCAGCTTAGTCTTGGTAGCGGGCAATGAGCAGTTCTTC.

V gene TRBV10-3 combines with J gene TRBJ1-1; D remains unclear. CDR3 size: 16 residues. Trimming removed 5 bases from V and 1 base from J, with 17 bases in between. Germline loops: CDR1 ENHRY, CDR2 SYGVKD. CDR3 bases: TGTGCCATCAGTAGCTCAGAGGGTCGGCAGAACACTGAAGCTTTCTTT. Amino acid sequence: CAISSSEGRQNTEAFF.

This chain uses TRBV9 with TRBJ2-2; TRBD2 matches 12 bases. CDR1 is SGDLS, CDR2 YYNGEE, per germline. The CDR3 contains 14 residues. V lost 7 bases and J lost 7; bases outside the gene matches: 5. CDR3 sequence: CASRTSGDDGELFF. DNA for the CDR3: TGTGCCAGCCGGACTAGCGGGGATGACGGGGAGCTGTTTTTT.

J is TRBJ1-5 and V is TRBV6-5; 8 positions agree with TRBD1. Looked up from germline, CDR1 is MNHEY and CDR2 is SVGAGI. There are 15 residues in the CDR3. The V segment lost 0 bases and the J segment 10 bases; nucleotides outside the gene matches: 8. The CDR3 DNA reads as TGTGCCAGCAGTTACTCAGGGACAGGCGAGAGCCCCCAGCATTTT. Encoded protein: CASSYSGTGESPQHF.

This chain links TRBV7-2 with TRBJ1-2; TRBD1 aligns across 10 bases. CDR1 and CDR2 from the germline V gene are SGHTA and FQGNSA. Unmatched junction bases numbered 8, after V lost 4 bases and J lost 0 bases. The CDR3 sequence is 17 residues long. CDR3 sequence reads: CASSSTGGASSNYGYTF. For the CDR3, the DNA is TGTGCCAGCAGCTCGACAGGGGGCGCGAGTTCTAACTATGGCTACACCTTC.

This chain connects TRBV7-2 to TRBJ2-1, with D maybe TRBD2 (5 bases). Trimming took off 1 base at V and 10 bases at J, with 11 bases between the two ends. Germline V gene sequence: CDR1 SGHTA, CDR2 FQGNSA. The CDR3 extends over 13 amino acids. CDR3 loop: CASSLGGEREQFF. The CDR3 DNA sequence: TGTGCCAGCAGCTTAGGTGGGGAGCGCGAGCAGTTCTTC.

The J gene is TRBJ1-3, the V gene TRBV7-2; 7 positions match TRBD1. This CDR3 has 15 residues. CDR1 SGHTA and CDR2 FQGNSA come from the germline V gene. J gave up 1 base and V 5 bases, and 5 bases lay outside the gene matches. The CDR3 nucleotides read TGTGCCAGCAGCCAAGGGACAGCTTCTGGAAACACCATATATTTT. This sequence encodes CASSQGTASGNTIYF.

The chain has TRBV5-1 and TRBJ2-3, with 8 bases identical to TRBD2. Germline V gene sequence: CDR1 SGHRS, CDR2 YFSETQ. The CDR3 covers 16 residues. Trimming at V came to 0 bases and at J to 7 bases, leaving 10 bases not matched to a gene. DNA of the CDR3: TGCGCCAGCAGCTTGGCCGATAGCGGGATAGGGAATACGCAGTATTTT. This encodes CASSLADSGIGNTQYF.

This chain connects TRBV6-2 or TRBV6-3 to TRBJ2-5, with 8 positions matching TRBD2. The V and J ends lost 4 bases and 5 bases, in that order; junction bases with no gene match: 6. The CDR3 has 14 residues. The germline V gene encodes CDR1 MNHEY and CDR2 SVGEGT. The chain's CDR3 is CASSWSGGDETQYF. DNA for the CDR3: TGTGCCAGCAGTTGGTCGGGGGGGGACGAGACCCAGTACTTC.

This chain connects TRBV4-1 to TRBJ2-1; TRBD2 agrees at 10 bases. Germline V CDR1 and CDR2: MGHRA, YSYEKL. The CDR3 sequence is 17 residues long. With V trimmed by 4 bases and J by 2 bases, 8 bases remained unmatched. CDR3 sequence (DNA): TGCGCCAGCAGCCGCACTACTAGCGGGGAAACCTACAATGAGCAGTTCTTC. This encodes CASSRTTSGETYNEQFF.

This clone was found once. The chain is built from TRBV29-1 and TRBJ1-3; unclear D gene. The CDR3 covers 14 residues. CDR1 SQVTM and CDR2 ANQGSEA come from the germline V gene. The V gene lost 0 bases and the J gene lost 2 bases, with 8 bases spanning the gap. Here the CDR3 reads CSVEEGMTGNTIYF. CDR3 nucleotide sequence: TGCAGCGTTGAAGAGGGCATGACTGGAAACACCATATATTTT.

CDR3 nucleotides: TGTGCCAGCAGTTACTCTTTACCAGGGGTCGCCTACGAGCAGTACTTC. It translates to CASSYSLPGVAYEQYF. The V call is TRBV6-5, the J call TRBJ2-7, with D possibly TRBD1 on 6 matching bases. CDR1 is MNHEY and CDR2 is SVGAGI in the germline V gene. This CDR3 has 16 amino acids. The ends were cut back, 0 bases at V and 2 bases at J, with 14 bases in the middle.

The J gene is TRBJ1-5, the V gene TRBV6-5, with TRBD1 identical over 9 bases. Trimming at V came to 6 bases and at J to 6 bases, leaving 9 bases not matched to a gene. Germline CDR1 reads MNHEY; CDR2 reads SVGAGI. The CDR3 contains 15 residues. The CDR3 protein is CASRGDRDTSQPQHF. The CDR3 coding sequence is TGTGCCAGCAGGGGGGACAGGGATACGTCTCAGCCCCAGCATTTT.

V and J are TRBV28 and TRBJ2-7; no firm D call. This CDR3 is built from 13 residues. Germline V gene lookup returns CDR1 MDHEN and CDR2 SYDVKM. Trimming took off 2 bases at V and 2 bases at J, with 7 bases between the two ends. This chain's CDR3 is CASSLPGTYEQYF. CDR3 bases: TGTGCCAGCAGTTTACCAGGTACCTACGAGCAGTACTTC.

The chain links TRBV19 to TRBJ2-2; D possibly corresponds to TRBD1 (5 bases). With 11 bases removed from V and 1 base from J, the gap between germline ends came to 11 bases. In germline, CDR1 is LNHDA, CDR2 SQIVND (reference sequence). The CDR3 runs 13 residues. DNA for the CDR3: TGTGCCTCTACTCAGGGGAACACCGGGGAGCTGTTTTTT. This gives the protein CASTQGNTGELFF.

CDR3 in DNA: TGCAGTGCTAGTGGGCAGGGGGATCAGCCCCAGCATTTT. Translation gives CSASGQGDQPQHF. The rearrangement uses TRBV20-1 and TRBJ1-5; 7 nucleotides match TRBD1. Trimming removed 3 bases from V and 5 bases from J; junction bases left unmatched: 4. Germline V gene data show CDR1 as DFQATT and CDR2 as SNEGSKA (reference sequence). This CDR3 is 13 amino acids long.

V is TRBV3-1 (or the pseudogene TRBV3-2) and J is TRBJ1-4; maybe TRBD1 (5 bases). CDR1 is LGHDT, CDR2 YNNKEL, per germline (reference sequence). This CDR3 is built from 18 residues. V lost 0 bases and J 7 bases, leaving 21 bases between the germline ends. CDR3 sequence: CASSQDLVGGAGGEKLFF. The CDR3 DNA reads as TGTGCCAGCAGCCAAGATCTGGTTGGCGGGGCGGGCGGTGAAAAACTGTTTTTT.

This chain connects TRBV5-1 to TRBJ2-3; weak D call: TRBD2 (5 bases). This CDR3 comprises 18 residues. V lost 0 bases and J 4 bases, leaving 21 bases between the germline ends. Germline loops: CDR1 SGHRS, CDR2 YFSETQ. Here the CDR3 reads CASSLASFGVNTPDTQYF. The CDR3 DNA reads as TGCGCCAGCAGCTTGGCCAGTTTCGGGGTGAATACCCCAGATACGCAGTATTTT.

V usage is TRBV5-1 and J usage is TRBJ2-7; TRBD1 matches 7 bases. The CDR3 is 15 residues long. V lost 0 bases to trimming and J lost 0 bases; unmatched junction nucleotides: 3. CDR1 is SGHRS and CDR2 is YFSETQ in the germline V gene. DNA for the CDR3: TGCGCCAGCAGCTTGGGGACAGGAAGCTCCTACGAGCAGTACGTC. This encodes CASSLGTGSSYEQYV.

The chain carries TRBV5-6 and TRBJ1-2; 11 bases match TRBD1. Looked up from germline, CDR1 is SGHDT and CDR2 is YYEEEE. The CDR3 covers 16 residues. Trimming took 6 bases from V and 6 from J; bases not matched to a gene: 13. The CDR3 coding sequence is TGTGCCAGCACCGCGGACAGGGGGCGCCAACCGCATGGCTACACCTTC. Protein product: CASTADRGRQPHGYTF.

The CDR3 protein is CASSPRSGPNEQFF. CDR3 sequence (DNA): TGTGCCAGCAGCCCTCGGAGCGGGCCGAATGAGCAGTTCTTC. This chain joins TRBV4-2 and TRBJ2-1; maybe TRBD2 (6 bases). The CDR3 is 14 residues long. V was clipped by 4 bases and J by 7 bases, with 14 bases between them. CDR1 is LGHNA and CDR2 is YNFKEQ in the germline V gene.

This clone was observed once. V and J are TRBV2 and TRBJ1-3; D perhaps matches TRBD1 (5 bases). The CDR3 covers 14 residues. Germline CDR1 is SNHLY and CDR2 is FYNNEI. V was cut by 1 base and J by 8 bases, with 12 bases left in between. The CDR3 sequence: CASSEGQGRDTIYF. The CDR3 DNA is TGTGCCAGCAGTGAAGGGCAGGGAAGGGACACCATATATTTT.

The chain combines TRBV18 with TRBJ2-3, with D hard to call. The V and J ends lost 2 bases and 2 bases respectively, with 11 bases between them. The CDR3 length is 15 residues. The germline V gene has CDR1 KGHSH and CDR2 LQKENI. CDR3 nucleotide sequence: TGTGCCAGCTCACCAACCCAGGATTACACAGATACGCAGTATTTT. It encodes CASSPTQDYTDTQYF.